Listed here are 27 T cell receptor beta chains from one sample, sequenced in a study of cytomegalovirus exposure and HLA in healthy donors (dated by TCRdb to about 2017). Preparation of the library involved the immunoSEQ multiplex PCR assay. A mixture of 60 forward primers for TCR Vbeta segments and 13 reverse primers for TCR Jbeta segments was used in the multiplex PCR. This immuneACCESS table, as held by TCRdb, lists in-frame sequences with V and J called but not all clones. Of the missing ones, under half trace to an unresolved V gene in checked studies; the others have no known cause. The sample profile shows around 98,000 clones; about four fifths of them were found once. The ten largest make up 3% to 4% of the sample. The sequencing input was PBMCs. These TCRs come from a woman in her thirties or forties in good health and CMV-seronegative.

About this clone: Other nucleotide sequences in the sample specify the same CDR3. The chain is built from TRBV4-3 and TRBJ1-5; 7 bases are a match to TRBD1. CDR1 is LGHNA and CDR2 is YSLEER in the germline V gene. This CDR3 region has 15 residues. Trimming cost V 1 base and J 5 bases; bases outside gene matches: 5. The CDR3 loop reads CASSQGGQDHQPQHF. CDR3 DNA: TGCGCCAGCAGCCAAGGTGGACAGGATCATCAGCCCCAGCATTTT.

The J gene is TRBJ2-7, the V gene TRBV7-9; 9 bases are a match to TRBD1. Germline CDR1 reads SEHNR; CDR2 reads FQNEAQ (reference sequence). The CDR3 is 16 amino acids. Unmatched junction bases numbered 11, after V lost 6 bases and J lost 2 bases. The CDR3 nucleotides are TGTGCCAGCAGTCTCCTGACAGGGGGAGTCACCTACGAGCAGTACTTC. This translates into CASSLLTGGVTYEQYF.

The chain has TRBV28 and TRBJ1-4; D is ambiguous. Germline CDR1 MDHEN, CDR2 SYDVKM. This CDR3 region has 17 residues. V was clipped by 5 bases and J by 6 bases, with 22 bases between them. The CDR3 here is CASSPPPRGRRDEKLFF. In DNA, the CDR3 is TGTGCCAGCAGTCCTCCGCCCCGGGGAAGACGGGATGAAAAACTGTTTTTT.

The rearrangement joins TRBV28 to TRBJ2-5; 8 bases line up with TRBD2. The J call may be incorrect, as the DNA end agrees better with TRBJ2-7. CDR1 is MDHEN, CDR2 SYDVKM, per germline. The CDR3 length is 17 residues. In DNA form, the CDR3 reads TGTGCCAGCCTAATGGGGAGGGGACTAGGGGAATCCTACGAGCAGTACTTC. Encoded protein: CASLMGRGLGESYEQYF.

The J gene is TRBJ1-5, the V gene TRBV7-2; the D is unclear. This CDR3 region has 16 residues. CDR1 and CDR2 (germline): SGHTA, FQGNSA. Between the trimmed V and J ends, which lost 0 bases and 0 bases, there was a span of 9 bases. The CDR3 loop reads CASSLAMSYSNQPQHF. The CDR3 region has the DNA TGTGCCAGCAGCTTAGCGATGAGTTATAGCAATCAGCCCCAGCATTTT.

The rearrangement joins TRBV6-1 to TRBJ1-5; the D gene is possibly TRBD1 (6 bases). CDR1 is MNHNS, CDR2 SASEGT, per germline. The CDR3 has 14 residues. V was cut by 0 bases and J by 6 bases, with 9 bases left in between. The DNA for the CDR3 is TGTGCCAGCAGTGAAGCGTTGGGGGCTCAGCCCCAGCATTTT. Its protein is CASSEALGAQPQHF.

The rearrangement links TRBV18 to TRBJ2-7; maybe TRBD1 (6 bases). Trimming removed 3 bases at V and 1 base at J, with 13 bases between. Germline CDR1 reads KGHSH; CDR2 reads LQKENI. The CDR3 is 15 residues long. The CDR3 DNA follows: TGTGCCAGCTCACCCAGGACAGACGCATCCTACGAGCAGTACTTC. Its translation is CASSPRTDASYEQYF.

The J gene is TRBJ2-2, the V gene TRBV9; no definite D call. The germline V gene encodes CDR1 SGDLS and CDR2 YYNGEE. The CDR3 extends over 16 amino acids. Trimming removed 0 bases from V and 4 bases from J, with 13 bases in between. For the CDR3, the DNA is TGTGCCAGCAGCGTAGATAGTCCCCATATCACCGGGGAGCTGTTTTTT. Protein sequence: CASSVDSPHITGELFF.

The chain links TRBV11-2 to TRBJ1-1; TRBD1 is a possible D gene (5 bases). This CDR3 is built from 16 residues. The ends were cut back, 5 bases at V and 0 bases at J, with 16 bases in the middle. Germline CDR1 reads SGHAT; CDR2 reads FQNNGV. CDR3 protein: CASSVGASPMNTEAFF. The CDR3 coding sequence is TGTGCCAGCAGCGTAGGGGCGAGCCCTATGAACACTGAAGCTTTCTTT.

Only a few counts were recorded for this clone. V gene TRBV5-4 combines with J gene TRBJ1-1; 7 bases map to TRBD1. The junction had 16 bases not matched to a gene; V was cut back by 4 bases and J by 4 bases. From germline, CDR1 is SGHNT and CDR2 YYREEE (reference sequence). The CDR3 spans 17 residues. This CDR3 is CASSTKEGAGGGTEAFF. CDR3 in DNA: TGTGCCAGCAGCACCAAAGAAGGGGCAGGGGGAGGCACTGAAGCTTTCTTT.

The chain couples TRBV6-4 to TRBJ1-6; D gene unclear. This CDR3 is built from 13 residues. CDR1 is MRHNA and CDR2 is SNTAGT in the germline V gene. Trimming cost V 3 bases and J 8 bases, with 8 bases left between them. The CDR3 loop reads CASSELRYSPLHF. CDR3 DNA sequence: TGTGCCAGCAGTGAATTACGGTATTCACCCCTCCACTTT.

The chain links TRBV9 to TRBJ1-1; no firm D call. The germline V and J ends were trimmed by 4 bases and 5 bases, with 12 bases remaining between them. The CDR3 spans 13 residues. Germline CDR1 is SGDLS and CDR2 is YYNGEE. In DNA, the CDR3 is TGTGCCAGCAGCCCGGCAAGCAGGACTGAAGCTTTCTTT. Protein product: CASSPASRTEAFF.

The genes are TRBV15 and TRBJ1-5; D is ambiguous. The CDR3 loop spans 15 amino acids. Per the germline V gene, CDR1 is LNHNV and CDR2 is YYDKDF (reference sequence). V lost 0 bases, J lost 5 bases, and 11 bases lay in between. CDR3 DNA sequence: TGTGCCACCAGCAGAGAGTCCACCGGTGATCAGCCCCAGCATTTT. The encoded protein is CATSRESTGDQPQHF.

The chain employs TRBV7-8 and TRBJ2-7; D is perhaps TRBD2 (6 bases). The CDR3 is 14 amino acids. Germline V gene data show CDR1 as SGHVS and CDR2 as FQNEAQ. Trimming pared 7 bases from V and 7 bases from J, leaving 20 bases between. The CDR3 reads CASTRPGGEEEQYF. The CDR3, as DNA: TGTGCCAGCACAAGGCCCGGAGGGGAGGAAGAGCAGTACTTC.

The V call is TRBV27, the J call TRBJ2-2, with a tentative D call TRBD1 (6 bases). The CDR3 runs to 15 residues. Trimming removed 2 bases at V and 7 bases at J, with 14 bases between. Germline assignment: CDR1 MNHEY and CDR2 SMNVEV (reference sequence). The CDR3 DNA reads as TGTGCCAGCAGTTTAGTGCTGGGGGCGGGCGGGGAGCTGTTTTTT. Translated, it gives CASSLVLGAGGELFF.

The chain is built from TRBV28 and TRBJ2-1; D is unresolved. CDR1 and CDR2 (germline): MDHEN, SYDVKM. The V gene lost 4 bases and the J gene lost 4 bases, with 2 bases spanning the gap. This CDR3 contains 11 residues. The CDR3 region has the DNA TGTGCCAGCAGTTCGTACAATGAGCAGTTCTTC. Amino acids: CASSSYNEQFF.

The V gene is TRBV7-8, the J gene TRBJ2-7; 10 bases agree with TRBD1. Germline CDR1 and CDR2: SGHVS and FQNEAQ. V shed 3 bases, J shed 5 bases, and the junction held 10 bases outside the gene matches. The CDR3 contains 16 residues. In nucleotides, the CDR3 is TGTGCCAGCAGCTTCCAGCCCCGGGACAGGGGCGACGAGCAGTACTTC. Amino acids: CASSFQPRDRGDEQYF.

This chain connects TRBV4-1 to TRBJ2-1, with 11 bases lining up with TRBD2. The CDR3 contains 18 residues. In germline, CDR1 is MGHRA, CDR2 YSYEKL. Trimming at V came to 4 bases and at J to 1 base, leaving 9 bases not matched to a gene. In DNA, the CDR3 is TGCGCCAGCAGCCGCTCGACTAGCGGGGCACCATCCTACAATGAGCAGTTCTTC. It translates to CASSRSTSGAPSYNEQFF.

CDR3 residues: CASSGSGTGTDEQYF. The DNA for the CDR3 is TGTGCCAGCAGCGGATCCGGGACAGGGACCGACGAGCAGTACTTC. The V call is TRBV9, the J call TRBJ2-7; 9 nucleotides match TRBD1. Germline CDR1 SGDLS, CDR2 YYNGEE. Losses at the gene ends were 3 bases for V and 5 bases for J; bases not matched to a gene: 9. The CDR3 contains 15 residues.

This clone was detected many times. The rearrangement links TRBV7-7 to TRBJ2-5; 8 nucleotides agree with TRBD2. V lost 2 bases, J lost 2 bases, and 10 bases stayed unmatched. Germline V gene data show CDR1 as SSHAT and CDR2 as FNYEAQ (reference sequence). The CDR3 sequence is 17 residues long. This CDR3 is CASSLSAAGAPQETQYF. The CDR3 DNA follows: TGTGCCAGCAGCTTAAGTGCAGCGGGGGCCCCTCAAGAGACCCAGTACTTC.

This clone was picked up a small number of times. The rearrangement joins TRBV28 to TRBJ1-1; D perhaps matches TRBD1 (5 bases). V shed 6 bases and J shed 7 bases, with 9 bases lying between them. Per germline, CDR1 MDHEN and CDR2 SYDVKM. The CDR3 is 11 amino acids. The CDR3 sequence: CASSRRGEAFF. In DNA form, the CDR3 reads TGTGCCAGCAGCCGGAGGGGTGAAGCTTTCTTT.

The V call is TRBV13, the J call TRBJ1-4; unclear D gene. The germline V gene has CDR1 PRHDT and CDR2 FYEKMQ (reference sequence). CDR3 length equals 17 residues. V shed 5 bases and J shed 3 bases, with 19 bases lying between them. CDR3 region: CASSGRENLEANEKLFF. Here the CDR3 DNA reads TGTGCCAGCAGCGGCCGGGAGAACCTGGAGGCTAATGAAAAACTGTTTTTT. Full variable domain (missing parts from reference TRBV13 and TRBJ1-4): AAGVIQSPRHLIKEKRETATLKCYPIPRHDTVYWYQQGPGQDPQFLISFYEKMQSDKGSIPDRFSAQQFSDYHSELNMSSLELGDSALYFCASSGRENLEANEKLFFGSGTQLSVL.

The chain uses TRBV6-6 and TRBJ2-7; weak D call: TRBD1 (6 bases). The V end was cut by 2 bases, the J end by 6 bases, with 17 bases between. Germline loops: CDR1 MNHNY, CDR2 SVGAGI (reference sequence). This CDR3 has 15 amino acids. The DNA for the CDR3 is TGTGCCAGCAGTTACGGGACACTAAATGCGGGCGAGCAGTACTTC. Encoded protein: CASSYGTLNAGEQYF.

This clone showed up just a few times. J is TRBJ1-6 and V is TRBV2; TRBD1 is a possible D gene (5 bases). CDR3 length: 13 amino acids. V lost 4 bases and J lost 8, with 9 bases in between. Per germline, CDR1 SNHLY and CDR2 FYNNEI. Here the CDR3 reads CASSVSRDSPLHF. The CDR3 bases are TGTGCCAGCAGTGTCAGCAGGGATTCACCCCTCCACTTT.

The V gene is TRBV6-5, the J gene TRBJ1-1, with D tentatively TRBD1 (6 bases). Trimming cost V 2 bases and J 4 bases, with 11 bases left between them. The length of the CDR3 is 14 residues. Germline V lookup: CDR1 MNHEY, CDR2 SVGAGI. The DNA of the CDR3 is TGTGCCAGCAGTTACGACAGGTCGGCCACTGAAGCTTTCTTT. Amino acids: CASSYDRSATEAFF.

The sample holds a few counts of this clone. This chain links TRBV6-6 with TRBJ2-5; 12 bases map to TRBD2. There are 15 residues in the CDR3. Germline V gives CDR1 MNHNY, CDR2 SVGAGI (reference sequence). With V trimmed by 0 bases and J by 4 bases, 0 bases remained unmatched. The CDR3 sequence: CASSYSTSGGETQYF. DNA of the CDR3: TGTGCCAGCAGTTACTCGACTAGCGGGGGAGAGACCCAGTACTTC.

The V call is TRBV6-6, the J call TRBJ2-7; D is possibly TRBD1 (5 bases). V dropped 5 bases and J dropped 3 bases, with 8 bases sitting between them. Germline V gene lookup returns CDR1 MNHNY and CDR2 SVGAGI (reference sequence). The CDR3 extends over 12 amino acids. The CDR3, as DNA: TGTGCCAGCAGTCACGACAGCTACGAGCAGTACTTC. Protein sequence: CASSHDSYEQYF.